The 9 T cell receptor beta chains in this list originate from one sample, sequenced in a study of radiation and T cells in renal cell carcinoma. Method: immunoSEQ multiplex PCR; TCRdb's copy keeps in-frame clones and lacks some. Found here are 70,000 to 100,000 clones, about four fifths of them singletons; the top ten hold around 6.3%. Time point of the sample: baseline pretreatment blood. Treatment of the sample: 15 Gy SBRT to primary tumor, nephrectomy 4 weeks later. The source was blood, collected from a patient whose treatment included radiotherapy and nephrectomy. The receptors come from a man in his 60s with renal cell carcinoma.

CDR3 nucleotides: TGTGCCAGCAGTCCCGGGACTAGCTCTGGGGCCAACGTCCTGACTTTC. Protein sequence: CASSPGTSSGANVLTF. The J gene is TRBJ2-6, the V gene TRBV6-4; 8 positions match TRBD2. J was trimmed by 0 bases and V by 5 bases; bases with no gene match: 3. Germline V gene data show CDR1 as MRHNA and CDR2 as SNTAGT. The CDR3 covers 16 residues.

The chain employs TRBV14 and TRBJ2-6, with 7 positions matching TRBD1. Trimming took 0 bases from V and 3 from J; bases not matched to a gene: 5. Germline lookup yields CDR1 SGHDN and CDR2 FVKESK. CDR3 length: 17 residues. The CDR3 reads CASSQETGTVGANVLTF. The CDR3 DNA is TGTGCCAGCAGCCAAGAGACGGGGACAGTTGGGGCCAACGTCCTGACTTTC.

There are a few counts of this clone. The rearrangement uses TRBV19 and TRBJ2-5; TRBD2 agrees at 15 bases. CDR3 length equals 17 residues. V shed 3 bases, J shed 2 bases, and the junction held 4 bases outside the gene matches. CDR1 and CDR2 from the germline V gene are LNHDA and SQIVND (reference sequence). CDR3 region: CASSIRGLAGGQETQYF. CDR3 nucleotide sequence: TGTGCCAGTAGTATCCGGGGACTAGCGGGAGGACAAGAGACCCAGTACTTC.

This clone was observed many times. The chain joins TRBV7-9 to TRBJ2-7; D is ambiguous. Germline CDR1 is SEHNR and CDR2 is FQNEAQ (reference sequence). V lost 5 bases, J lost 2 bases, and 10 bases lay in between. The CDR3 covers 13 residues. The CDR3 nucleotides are TGTGCCAGCAGCCTTCCCCCACCCTACGAGCAGTACTTC. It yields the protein CASSLPPPYEQYF.

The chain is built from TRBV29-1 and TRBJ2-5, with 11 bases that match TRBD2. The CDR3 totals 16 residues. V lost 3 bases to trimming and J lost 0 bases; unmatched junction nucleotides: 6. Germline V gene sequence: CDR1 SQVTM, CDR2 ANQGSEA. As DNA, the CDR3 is TGCAGCGTTGAGGGATCGGGACTAGCGGACCAAGAGACCCAGTACTTC. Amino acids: CSVEGSGLADQETQYF.

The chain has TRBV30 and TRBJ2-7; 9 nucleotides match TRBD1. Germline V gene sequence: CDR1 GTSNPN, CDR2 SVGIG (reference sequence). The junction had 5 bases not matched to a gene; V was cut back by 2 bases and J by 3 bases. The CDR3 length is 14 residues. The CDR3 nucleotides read TGTGCCTGGAGTAGGGGACAGGGAATCTACGAGCAGTACTTC. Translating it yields CAWSRGQGIYEQYF.

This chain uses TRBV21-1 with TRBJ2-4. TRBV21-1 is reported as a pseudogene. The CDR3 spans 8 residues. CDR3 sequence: CASSTLDF. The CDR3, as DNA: TGTGCCAGCAGCACCCTGGACTTC.

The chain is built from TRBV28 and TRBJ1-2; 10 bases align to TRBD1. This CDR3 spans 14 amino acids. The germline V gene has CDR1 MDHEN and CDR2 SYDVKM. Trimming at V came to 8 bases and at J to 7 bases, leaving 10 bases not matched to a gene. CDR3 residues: CASLAGTGDAGYTF. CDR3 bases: TGTGCCAGCTTAGCCGGGACAGGGGATGCTGGCTACACCTTC.

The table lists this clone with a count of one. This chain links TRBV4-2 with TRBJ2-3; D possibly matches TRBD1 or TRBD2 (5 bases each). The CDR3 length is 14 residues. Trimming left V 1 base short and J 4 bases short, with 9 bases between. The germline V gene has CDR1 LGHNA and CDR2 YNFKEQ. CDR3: CASSQGGNADTQYF. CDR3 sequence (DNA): TGTGCCAGCAGCCAAGGGGGGAACGCAGATACGCAGTATTTT.